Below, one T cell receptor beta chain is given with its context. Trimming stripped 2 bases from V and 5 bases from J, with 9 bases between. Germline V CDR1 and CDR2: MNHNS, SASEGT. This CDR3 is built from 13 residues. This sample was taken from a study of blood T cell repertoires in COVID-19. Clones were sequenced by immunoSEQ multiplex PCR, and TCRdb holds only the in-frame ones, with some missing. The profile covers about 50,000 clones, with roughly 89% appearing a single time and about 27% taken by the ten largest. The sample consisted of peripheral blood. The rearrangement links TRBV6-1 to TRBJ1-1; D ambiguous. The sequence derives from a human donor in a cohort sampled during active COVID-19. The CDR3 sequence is CASSETTRTEAFF. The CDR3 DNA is TGTGCCAGCAGTGAAACGACGCGGACTGAAGCTTTCTTT.